Below are 21 T cell receptor beta chains sequenced from a single sample in a study of T cells in Graves' hyperthyroidism and ophthalmopathy. Researchers amplified the TCR beta CDR3 regions from RNA transcripts. With the HTBI primer set, the TCR CDR3 went through a first round of RT-PCR. From the multiplex PCR reads, TCRdb called clonotypes with MiXCR, one entry per CDR3 protein. The sample lists some 580,000 distinct CDR3 sequences, around 16% occurring once. The material sequenced was blood. These receptors were collected from a woman aged 40 to 55 with Graves' ophthalmopathy.

Here the CDR3 reads CASSARGRGGANVLTF. DNA for the CDR3: TGTGCCAGCAGTGCCAGAGGCCGGGGTGGGGCCAACGTCCTGACTTTC. V is TRBV25-1 and J is TRBJ2-6; D may be TRBD2 (5 bases). This CDR3 spans 16 amino acids. Germline V gives CDR1 MGHDK, CDR2 SYGVNS. Trimming left V 4 bases short and J 3 bases short, with 13 bases between.

The chain joins TRBV29-1 to TRBJ1-1; D is undetermined. V gave up 4 bases and J gave up 1 base, with 10 bases separating them. The germline V gene has CDR1 SQVTM and CDR2 ANQGSEA. The CDR3 sequence is 13 residues long. CDR3 DNA sequence: TGCAGCGTTGGCCCCCTTCGGAACACTGAAGCTTTCTTT. The encoded protein is CSVGPLRNTEAFF.

This clonotype was seen ten or more times. The rearrangement joins TRBV5-8 to TRBJ2-3, with D perhaps TRBD2 (7 bases). Germline V gene sequence: CDR1 SGHTS, CDR2 YDEGEE. This CDR3 region has 18 residues. Between the trimmed V and J ends, which lost 2 bases and 1 base, there was a span of 20 bases. The CDR3 region is CASSFRGGASSGTDTQYF. The CDR3 bases are TGTGCCAGCAGCTTCCGAGGGGGGGCGTCAAGCGGCACAGATACGCAGTATTTT.

This clonotype was seen repeatedly, ten times or more. The J gene is TRBJ2-1, the V gene TRBV6-1, with 11 bases lining up with TRBD2. Unmatched junction bases numbered 8, after V lost 4 bases and J lost 9 bases. There are 15 residues in the CDR3. Per the germline V gene, CDR1 is MNHNS and CDR2 is SASEGT. The CDR3 sequence is CASSGLAGGPAEQFF. CDR3 nucleotide sequence: TGTGCCAGCAGTGGGCTAGCGGGGGGTCCGGCTGAGCAGTTCTTC.

The table lists this clonotype with a few counts. A junction end diverges from the germline sequence, so it may reflect a read error. This sequence joins TRBV15 and TRBJ1-3; D unclear. This CDR3 contains 15 residues. Germline CDR1 and CDR2: LNHNV and YYDKDF (reference sequence). The CDR3 is CVTSRGRQSGNTIYF. CDR3 DNA: TGTGTCACCAGCAGAGGTCGGCAATCTGGAAACACCATATATTTT.

This clonotype was picked up a small number of times. The genes are TRBV20-1 and TRBJ2-2; D gene uncertain. The CDR3 spans 12 residues. V shed 2 bases and J shed 8 bases, with 9 bases lying between them. Germline lookup yields CDR1 DFQATT and CDR2 SNEGSKA (reference sequence). The CDR3 loop reads CSARKLGGELFF. CDR3 DNA: TGCAGTGCTAGAAAGCTAGGAGGGGAGCTGTTTTTT.

This clonotype has a count of ten or more. The CDR3 nucleotides are TGCAGTGCTAGTTGGTCCAGCCGAGGAGATACGCAGTATTTT. Translation gives CSASWSSRGDTQYF. The chain links TRBV20-1 to TRBJ2-3; D unresolved. The CDR3 length is 14 residues. CDR1 and CDR2 from the germline V gene are DFQATT and SNEGSKA (reference sequence). V was shortened by 3 bases and J by 5 bases, with 15 bases between the two germline ends.

The chain carries TRBV20-1 and TRBJ1-1, with D hard to call. Germline CDR1 is DFQATT and CDR2 is SNEGSKA (reference sequence). CDR3 length: 16 amino acids. V was pared by 6 bases and J by 1 base, with 21 bases between. CDR3: CSARGFSLTENTEAFF. In DNA, the CDR3 is TGCAGTGCGCGAGGTTTCTCCCTAACAGAGAACACTGAAGCTTTCTTT.

This clonotype came up a few times. The chain joins TRBV5-1 to TRBJ2-2, with D possibly being TRBD1 or TRBD2 (5 bases each). There are 15 residues in the CDR3. The germline CDR1 and CDR2 sequences are SGHRS and YFSETQ. Trimming cost V 5 bases and J 6 bases, with 17 bases left between them. This CDR3 is CASSSGTLGAGELFF. The CDR3 bases are TGCGCCAGCAGTTCAGGGACCCTAGGGGCCGGGGAGCTGTTTTTT.

In this sample, this clonotype turned up many times. The chain links TRBV3-1 to TRBJ2-5; 10 nucleotides match TRBD2. The V gene end was trimmed by 4 bases and the J gene end by 3 bases; junction bases not matched to a gene: 11. Germline V CDR1 and CDR2: LGHDT, YNNKEL (reference sequence). The CDR3 is made up of 17 amino acids. CDR3 nucleotide sequence: TGTGCCAGCAGCCTTCCCATTCTAGCGGGGGATAAAGAGACCCAGTACTTC. It codes for CASSLPILAGDKETQYF.

This clonotype was detected many times. CDR3: CASSLSQGSWETQYF. In nucleotides, the CDR3 is TGTGCCAGCAGCCTCTCCCAGGGTTCGTGGGAGACCCAGTACTTC. This chain connects TRBV11-2 to TRBJ2-5; maybe TRBD1 (5 bases). Trimming removed 5 bases at V and 5 bases at J, with 18 bases between. Germline-derived CDR1 and CDR2 are SGHAT and FQNNGV. This CDR3 spans 15 amino acids.

This clonotype was counted many times. J is TRBJ2-3 and V is TRBV12-3 or TRBV12-4; D not resolved. V was cut by 6 bases and J by 13 bases, with 11 bases left in between. This CDR3 is 10 amino acids long. CDR3 sequence (DNA): TGTGCCAGCAGACTCGGTAGGGAGTATTTT. It translates to CASRLGREYF.

In its sample, this clonotype was seen many times. The chain couples TRBV7-8 to TRBJ2-7; D remains unclear. Trimming took 5 bases from V and 4 from J, leaving 18 bases between them. The germline V gene has CDR1 SGHVS and CDR2 FQNEAQ. This CDR3 has 15 amino acids. For the CDR3, the DNA is TGTGCCAGCAGCAACCTAACTGGTAGGCGGTACGAGCAGTACTTC. Translation: CASSNLTGRRYEQYF.

This clonotype was counted many times. This rearrangement joins TRBV7-8 to TRBJ2-5; no clear D. V shed 3 bases and J shed 4 bases, with 15 bases lying between them. The CDR3 has 15 amino acids. Germline V gives CDR1 SGHVS, CDR2 FQNEAQ. The chain's CDR3 is CASSFGSKMRETQYF. CDR3 in DNA: TGTGCCAGCAGCTTCGGGTCGAAGATGAGAGAGACCCAGTACTTC.

This chain joins TRBV12-3 or TRBV12-4 and TRBJ2-6, with unresolved D. This CDR3 region has 16 residues. The V end lost 5 bases, the J end lost 0 bases, and 11 bases lay between the germline ends. The CDR3 loop is CASSPGSASGANVLTF. DNA of the CDR3: TGTGCCAGCAGTCCAGGATCTGCCTCTGGGGCCAACGTCCTGACTTTC.

This clonotype was seen a few times. V usage is TRBV5-6 and J usage is TRBJ2-1, with D possibly TRBD2 on 6 matching bases. V was trimmed by 3 bases and J by 10 bases, leaving 14 bases between them. CDR1 and CDR2 (germline): SGHDT, YYEEEE. The CDR3 length is 13 residues. The CDR3 DNA is TGTGCCAGCAGCTCAACTAGCTTCCGGGAGCAGTTCTTC. Translating gives CASSSTSFREQFF.

This clonotype was detected ten times or more. V is TRBV20-1 and J is TRBJ2-1; 11 bases agree with TRBD2. CDR3 size: 16 residues. The V and J ends lost 3 bases and 4 bases, in that order; junction bases with no gene match: 8. The germline V gene encodes CDR1 DFQATT and CDR2 SNEGSKA (reference sequence). In DNA, the CDR3 is TGCAGTGCTAGGGTTACTAGCGGGAGAAAATACAATGAGCAGTTCTTC. Translation: CSARVTSGRKYNEQFF.

This clonotype was counted only a few times. V usage is TRBV20-1 and J usage is TRBJ1-1; D may be TRBD1 (6 bases). The CDR3 has 15 residues. V was cut by 1 base and J by 1 base, with 13 bases left in between. Germline CDR1 DFQATT, CDR2 SNEGSKA (reference sequence). CDR3 amino acids: CSARATGLGNTEAFF. The CDR3 region has the DNA TGCAGTGCTAGAGCAACAGGGCTGGGGAACACTGAAGCTTTCTTT.

This clonotype was counted ten times or more. The rearrangement uses TRBV12-3 or TRBV12-4 and TRBJ2-2, with unresolved D. The CDR3 runs to 13 residues. The V end lost 1 base, the J end lost 5 bases, and 5 bases lay between the germline ends. For the CDR3, the DNA is TGTGCCAGCAGTTTAGTGATTACCGGGGAGCTGTTTTTT. Amino acids: CASSLVITGELFF.

DNA for the CDR3: TGTGCCTGGAACAGACAGCGCGGAAACACCATATATTTT. This sequence encodes CAWNRQRGNTIYF. The chain carries TRBV30 and TRBJ1-3, with D possibly being TRBD1 (5 bases). The germline V gene has CDR1 GTSNPN and CDR2 SVGIG (reference sequence). Trimming took 4 bases from V and 4 from J, leaving 11 bases between them. The CDR3 loop spans 13 amino acids.

This clonotype was seen a few times. The chain carries TRBV7-3 and TRBJ2-6; possible D gene TRBD2, 6 bases. This CDR3 contains 17 residues. V shed 1 base and J shed 2 bases, with 12 bases lying between them. CDR1 and CDR2 from the germline V gene are SGHTA and FQGTGA. The DNA of the CDR3 is TGTGCCAGCAGCTTAAGGGGGGTCCCCGCTGGGGCCAACGTCCTGACTTTC. It codes for CASSLRGVPAGANVLTF.